This is a list of T cell receptor beta chains from one sample in a study of tumor and adjacent non-tumor tissue in lung cancer. MiXCR, applied by TCRdb to the multiplex PCR reads, yields one record per CDR3 protein. Of about 200,000 distinct CDR3 sequences listed, about 71% are singletons. What was sequenced was lung tumor tissue. All receptors come from a man aged 60-69 years with non-small cell lung cancer. The CDR3 runs from the conserved cysteine through the conserved F or W. The D gene is left open where the match is weak. Where a row states a size, it is once, few, many or the class of an expanded clone; other rows omit it.

TRBJ2-1 TRBV20-1 once NA CSASYSGKGSFNEQFF TGCAGTGCTAGCTATTCCGGGAAGGGGTCCTTCAATGAGCAGTTCTTC
TRBJ2-1 TRBV20-1 NA TRBD2 CSARDGGTSGSDFF TGCAGTGCTAGAGATGGGGGGACTAGCGGGTCAGATTTCTTC
TRBJ1-2 TRBV12-3/TRBV12-4 medium-sized NA CASSWDGYYGYTF TGTGCCAGCAGTTGGGACGGCTACTATGGCTACACCTTC
TRBJ1-2 TRBV4-2 NA NA CASAQGVGSAAWGYTF TGTGCCAGCGCCCAAGGTGTAGGATCGGCCGCGTGGGGCTACACCTTC
TRBJ2-2 TRBV20-1 NA TRBD1 CSARAPGQGNTGELFF TGCAGTGCTAGAGCCCCGGGACAGGGGAACACCGGGGAGCTGTTTTTT
TRBJ2-2 TRBV5-5 NA TRBD2 CASSLVGGLRNDAGELFF TGTGCCAGCAGCTTGGTGGGAGGGCTTAGGAACGACGCCGGGGAGCTGTTTTTT
TRBJ1-5 TRBV30 NA NA CAWSRKSNQLQHF TGTGCCTGGAGTCGGAAGAGCAATCAGCTCCAGCATTTT
TRBJ2-1 TRBV11-2 NA TRBD2 CASSLESAGGGYEQFF TGTGCCAGCAGCTTAGAGAGTGCGGGAGGGGGCTATGAGCAGTTCTTC
TRBJ1-1 TRBV12-3/TRBV12-4 many TRBD1 CASRRQGKNTEAFF TGTGCCAGCAGGAGACAGGGAAAGAACACTGAAGCTTTCTTT
TRBJ1-1 TRBV6-5 many NA CASSLTPEGMAEAFF TGTGCCAGCAGCCTTACTCCAGAGGGGATGGCTGAAGCTTTCTTT
TRBJ2-3 TRBV29-1 NA NA CSVVIGNQPQYF TGCAGCGTTGTGATAGGCAATCAACCCCAGTATTTT
TRBJ2-1 TRBV4-1 once NA CASSLVRSLYNEQFF TGCGCCAGCAGCCTAGTACGGAGCCTATACAATGAGCAGTTCTTC
TRBJ2-7 TRBV11-2 NA NA CASSIANTFTPYEQYF TGTGCCAGCAGCATAGCAAACACCTTTACACCTTACGAGCAGTACTTC
TRBJ1-4 TRBV6-6 NA NA CASLFGKGREKLFF TGTGCCAGCCTATTCGGGAAAGGGCGAGAAAAACTGTTTTTT
TRBJ1-1 TRBV11-3 NA NA CAISLDGENTEAFF TGTGCCATCAGCTTAGACGGAGAGAACACTGAAGCTTTCTTT
TRBJ2-2 TRBV6-6 NA TRBD1 CFSRTGGTGELFF TGTTTCAGCAGGACAGGGGGAACCGGGGAGCTGTTTTTT
TRBJ2-7 TRBV20-1 few TRBD2 CSVGRLAGPYEQYF TGCAGTGTTGGCCGACTAGCGGGACCGTACGAGCAGTACTTC
TRBJ2-7 TRBV10-1 NA TRBD2 CASSDSPGLASEQYF TGCGCCAGCAGTGATTCACCGGGACTAGCGTCCGAGCAGTATTTC
TRBJ1-6 TRBV11-2 NA NA CASRRQGIGSPLHF TGTGCCAGCAGACGTCAGGGTATAGGATCACCCCTCCATTTT
TRBJ2-5 TRBV4-1 NA NA CASSRVVASEETQYF TGCGCCAGCAGCCGAGTGGTGGCTAGCGAAGAGACTCAGTACTTC
TRBJ2-6 TRBV20-1 once NA CSARGGANVVTF TGCAGTGCAAGGGGTGGGGCCAACGTCGTGACTTTC
TRBJ1-2 TRBV11-3 NA NA CVISLDERGRNGYTF TGTGTCATCAGCTTAGACGAGCGGGGGCGCAATGGCTACACCTTC
TRBJ1-1 TRBV11-2 few TRBD1 CVSSSGTGCAEAFF TGTGTCAGCAGCTCGGGGACAGGGTGTGCTGAAGCTTTCTTT
TRBJ2-1 TRBV5-1 NA NA CASSLAAPGWRNYNEQLF TGCGCCAGCAGCTTGGCGGCCCCGGGCTGGAGGAACTACAATGAGCAGTTATTC
TRBJ2-7 TRBV20-1 NA TRBD1 CSARVSGTGWDYYEQYF TGCAGTGCTAGAGTTTCCGGGACAGGGTGGGATTACTACGAGCAGTACTTC
TRBJ2-6 TRBV6-6 once NA CASTYTSSRANVLTF TGTGCCAGCACTTACACTAGCTCTAGGGCCAACGTCCTGACTTTC
TRBJ2-1 TRBV11-3 NA NA CASSLTGFNEQFF TGTGCCAGCAGCCTTACAGGGTTCAATGAACAGTTCTTC
TRBJ2-7 TRBV20-1 NA NA CSASGGGTVSYEQYF TGCAGTGCTAGTGGGGGCGGGACCGTCTCCTACGAGCAGTACTTC
TRBJ2-1 TRBV11-3 NA NA CASSLEGSSPYNEQFF TGTGCCAGCAGCTTAGAGGGGTCAAGCCCCTACAATGAGCAGTTCTTC
TRBJ2-7 TRBV5-1 NA NA CASSLQGGTLNEQYF TGCGCCAGCAGCTTGCAGGGGGGGACGTTGAACGAGCAGTACTTC
TRBJ2-6 TRBV20-1 NA TRBD1 CSARTGTGRWSEANVLTF TGCAGTGCTAGGACGGGGACAGGGCGGTGGTCTGAGGCCAACGTCCTGACTTTC
TRBJ2-7 TRBV6-2/TRBV6-3 many NA CASSLGREQYF TGTGCCAGCAGCCTTGGGCGAGAGCAGTACTTC